These T cell receptor beta chains were read from a single sample in a study of blood T cell repertoires in COVID-19. Sequenced by immunoSEQ multiplex PCR; TCRdb stores in-frame clones only, minus some. The table has approximately 61,000 clones, over 80% seen once; the top ten hold 4.5% to 5.5%. The sample comprised peripheral blood. These receptors were collected from a man aged 65-85 years with acute or convalescent COVID-19. Each CDR3 is given with its conserved first and last residue. Fields, in order: D gene, clone size, J gene, V gene, CDR3 DNA, CDR3 protein. The D gene is left open where the match is weak. Clone size is shown for a subset of rows, as once, few, many or a class of expanded clone.

- | once | TRBJ1-3 | TRBV21-1 | TGTGCCAGCAGCAAAGTCGGAGGGTGGGGGGGCCCTGGAAACACCATATATTTT | CASSKVGGWGGPGNTIYF
TRBD2 | - | TRBJ2-5 | TRBV7-2 | TGTGCCAGCAGCATGAGATTAGCGGGGGCCGGGGAGACCCAGTACTTC | CASSMRLAGAGETQYF
TRBD2 | - | TRBJ2-5 | TRBV9 | TGTGCCAGCAGCGTAGCCGGGCGGGGGGCGCAAGAGACCCAGTACTTC | CASSVAGRGAQETQYF
TRBD2 | few | TRBJ2-2 | TRBV5-1 | TGCGCCAGCAGTTTCCTCACTAGCGGCACCGGGGAGCTGTTTTTT | CASSFLTSGTGELFF
- | - | TRBJ1-6 | TRBV7-9 | TGTGCCAGCAGCCGAACTAGGGATTCACCCCTCCACTTT | CASSRTRDSPLHF
- | - | TRBJ2-7 | TRBV5-5 | TGTGCCAGCAGCCTCCGGGAGCGAATCAAAACGGACTACGAGCAGTACTTC | CASSLRERIKTDYEQYF
TRBD2 | - | TRBJ2-7 | TRBV7-2 | TGTGCCAGCAGCCCTAGAGGGGGACTAGCGGGACCGTACGAGCAGTACTTC | CASSPRGGLAGPYEQYF
TRBD1 | few | TRBJ1-4 | TRBV7-6 | TGTGCCAGCAGCTTCCCAGCGGGGACAGGGAATGAAAAACTGTTTTTT | CASSFPAGTGNEKLFF
- | - | TRBJ2-7 | TRBV2 | TGTGCCAGCAGTGAACAGGGGATGACCTACGAGCAGTACTTC | CASSEQGMTYEQYF
TRBD1 | - | TRBJ1-5 | TRBV2 | TGTGCCAGCAGTCCGGGACAGGATAATCAGCCCCAGCATTTT | CASSPGQDNQPQHF
- | - | TRBJ1-3 | TRBV27 | TGTGCCAGCAGTTTCTCTGGGCAGGGAGGTGGAAACACCATATATTTT | CASSFSGQGGGNTIYF
- | - | TRBJ1-2 | TRBV28 | TGTGCCAGCAAACCAGGGGACTATGGCTACACCTTC | CASKPGDYGYTF
- | - | TRBJ2-1 | TRBV7-9 | TGTGCCAGCAGCTTTGGAGGGTCCGGCGATGAGCAGTTCTTC | CASSFGGSGDEQFF
- | - | TRBJ1-4 | TRBV5-4 | TGTGCCAGCAGCTTGATCCGGGAGGGAGGCGAAGAACTGTTTTTT | CASSLIREGGEELFF
TRBD1 | - | TRBJ1-4 | TRBV28 | TGTGCCAGCAGTTTATTGGGACAGGGAAAAGAAAAACTGTTTTTT | CASSLLGQGKEKLFF
- | once | TRBJ2-1 | TRBV19 | TGTGCCAGTAGTATTCAGGCCTACCCCTACAATGAGCAGTTCTTC | CASSIQAYPYNEQFF
- | - | TRBJ2-1 | TRBV9 | TGTGCCAGCAGCGTAGCTCCAGGAAAATACAATGAGCAGTTCTTC | CASSVAPGKYNEQFF
TRBD1 | - | TRBJ2-5 | TRBV3-1/TRBV3-2 | TGTGCCAGCAGCCACCGCGGACAGGGGAGAGACTTC | CASSHRGQGRDF
- | - | TRBJ2-3 | TRBV5-1 | TGCGCCAGCAGCTTCTACCGGGGGTGGCCCACAGATACGCAGTATTTT | CASSFYRGWPTDTQYF
- | - | TRBJ1-2 | TRBV7-2 | TGTGCCAGCAGCCTTATGGCGGGACTGCCATATGGCTACACCTTC | CASSLMAGLPYGYTF
- | few | TRBJ1-2 | TRBV7-9 | TGTGCCAGCAGCTTTCAGGGAAACTATGGCTACACCTTC | CASSFQGNYGYTF
- | - | TRBJ2-3 | TRBV29-1 | TGCAGCGTTTGGCGGGACACAGATACGCAGTATTTT | CSVWRDTDTQYF
- | - | TRBJ1-1 | TRBV11-2 | TGTGCCAGCAGCGACCGGACAGCCGAAGCTTTCTTT | CASSDRTAEAFF
TRBD2 | few | TRBJ2-7 | TRBV4-2 | TGTGCCAGCAGCCAAGCAGAGGGCGGGGGGACTTGGTACGAGCAGTACTTC | CASSQAEGGGTWYEQYF
- | - | TRBJ1-5 | TRBV3-1/TRBV3-2 | TGTGCCAGCAGCCTAGGACACCAACTCAATCAGCCCCAGCATTTT | CASSLGHQLNQPQHF
- | - | TRBJ2-3 | TRBV29-1 | TGCAGCGTTGAAACAGGCACAGATACGCAGTATTTT | CSVETGTDTQYF
TRBD2 | - | TRBJ2-5 | TRBV6-6 | TGTGCCAGCACGCCGGCTAGCGGCCAAGAGACCCAGTACTTC | CASTPASGQETQYF
- | - | TRBJ2-1 | TRBV10-2 | TGCGCCACCAGCCGGGACTCTTACAATGAGCAGTTCTTC | CATSRDSYNEQFF
TRBD1 | few | TRBJ2-5 | TRBV3-1/TRBV3-2 | TGTGCCAGCAGCCAAGGCGACAGGGGTTGGGGAGAGACCCAGTACTTC | CASSQGDRGWGETQYF
- | - | TRBJ1-1 | TRBV3-1/TRBV3-2 | TGTGCCAGCAGCCAGAGTCTGAACACTGAAGCTTTCTTT | CASSQSLNTEAFF
TRBD2 | - | TRBJ2-1 | TRBV9 | TGTGCCAGCAGCGTATTTTCTAGCGGGGGGAATGAGCAGTTCTTC | CASSVFSSGGNEQFF
TRBD1 | once | TRBJ2-7 | TRBV18 | TGTGCCAGCACATCCGGGACAGGGTCTGACGAGCAGTACTTC | CASTSGTGSDEQYF
TRBD1 | - | TRBJ1-1 | TRBV11-3 | TGTGCCAGCAGCCCAGGGACAGGGGGCGAAGCTTTCTTT | CASSPGTGGEAFF
TRBD2 | - | TRBJ2-3 | TRBV11-2 | TGTGCCAGCAGCTTAGATAGTAGGACTAGCGGCACAGATACGCAGTATTTT | CASSLDSRTSGTDTQYF
TRBD2 | - | TRBJ2-7 | TRBV11-3 | TGTGCCAGCAGCCGCGGGAGGGAATCCTACGAGCAGTACTTC | CASSRGRESYEQYF
- | - | TRBJ1-4 | TRBV15 | TGTGCCACCAGCGCCTCGGGGGGGGATGAAAAACTGTTTTTT | CATSASGGDEKLFF
- | once | TRBJ1-4 | TRBV19 | TGTGCCAGTAGTATGCTTAGACAACCCCCGGAAAAACTGTTTTTT | CASSMLRQPPEKLFF
TRBD1 | - | TRBJ2-1 | TRBV7-9 | TGTGCCAGCAGCCCCTGGACAGGGTCCGATGAGCAGTTCTTC | CASSPWTGSDEQFF
TRBD2 | - | TRBJ2-1 | TRBV5-4 | TGTGCCAGCAGCTCCTTAGCGGGGGGGCCCAATGAGCAGTTCTTC | CASSSLAGGPNEQFF
TRBD2 | once | TRBJ2-3 | TRBV10-1 | TGCGCCAGCAGTGAGTCGTTAGCGGGGGCCAGCACAGATACGCAGTATTTT | CASSESLAGASTDTQYF
- | few | TRBJ1-1 | TRBV5-1 | TGCGCCAGCAGCTTGGTGGATGAGGGGAACACTGAAGCTTTCTTT | CASSLVDEGNTEAFF
- | - | TRBJ1-1 | TRBV7-3 | TGTGCCAGCAGAACCCAGGGGAACACTGAAGCTTTCTTT | CASRTQGNTEAFF
- | - | TRBJ2-1 | TRBV5-1 | TGCGCCAGCAGTAGTTACGGGGTAGATACTGAGCAGTTCTTC | CASSSYGVDTEQFF
- | few | TRBJ1-2 | TRBV5-4 | TGTGCCAGCAGCTTGGGAGGCGCAAATGGCTACACCTTC | CASSLGGANGYTF
- | - | TRBJ1-1 | TRBV9 | TGTGCCAGCAGCGTAGGACCGGGGAACACTGAAGCTTTCTTT | CASSVGPGNTEAFF
TRBD2 | - | TRBJ2-2 | TRBV12-5 | TGTGCTAGTGGTTTGGTATTGGAGACTAGCGGGGGGACACCACACCGGGGAGCTGTTTTT | CASGLVLETSGGTPHRGAVF
- | once | TRBJ2-7 | TRBV2 | TGTGCCAGCAGTGCAGGGGGGACACGTTACTTC | CASSAGGTRYF
- | once | TRBJ1-2 | TRBV18 | TGTGCCAGCTCACCAGACCAGGCCTCTAACTATGGCTACACCTTC | CASSPDQASNYGYTF
TRBD2 | - | TRBJ2-5 | TRBV6-5 | TGTGCCAGCAGGCTACTAGCGGCCTCTCAAGAGACCCAGTACTTC | CASRLLAASQETQYF
TRBD1 | - | TRBJ2-5 | TRBV10-3 | TGTGCCACGGGACAGGATGCTCGGACCCAGTACTTC | CATGQDARTQYF
- | - | TRBJ2-7 | TRBV11-2 | TGTGCCAGCACCAAGGACGGGGTCTACGAGCAGTACTTC | CASTKDGVYEQYF
- | - | TRBJ2-1 | TRBV11-2 | TGTGCCAGCAGCTTACCTCCCCTTTCGGTGCAGTTCTTC | CASSLPPLSVQFF
- | - | TRBJ1-5 | TRBV28 | TGTGCCAGCAGTTTTTTTCGGGGAAATAGCAATCAGCCCCAGCATTTT | CASSFFRGNSNQPQHF
- | - | TRBJ2-5 | TRBV29-1 | TGCAGCGTTGAAGGCCGGGGAACAGGGCGGGGGTACCAAGAGACCCAGTACTTC | CSVEGRGTGRGYQETQYF
- | - | TRBJ1-2 | TRBV4-1 | TGCGCCAGCAGCCAAGGGGCAGGGTGGTTCGGCGGCTACACCTTC | CASSQGAGWFGGYTF